A single sample is the source of the 4 T cell receptor beta chains below, sequenced in a study of T cells in localized non-small cell lung cancer. The table came from immunoSEQ multiplex PCR; TCRdb's copy has only in-frame clones and leaves some out. Of about 40,000 clones in the sample, roughly 79% are singletons; the top ten hold about 7%. This material consisted of peripheral blood mononuclear cells, taken before any cancer treatment. The receptors originated from a male donor aged 60 or over with stage II lung adenocarcinoma.

This clone occurred a few times. The chain is built from TRBV19 and TRBJ1-1; D perhaps matches TRBD1 (6 bases). Germline-derived CDR1 and CDR2 are LNHDA and SQIVND (reference sequence). Trimming took 5 bases from V and 2 from J, leaving 9 bases between them. The CDR3 contains 13 residues. The CDR3 sequence: CASSYRDNTEAFF. CDR3 bases: TGTGCCAGTAGTTACAGGGACAACACTGAAGCTTTCTTT.

The rearrangement uses TRBV10-3 and TRBJ2-3, with 12 nucleotides matching TRBD2. J lost 4 bases, V lost 0 bases, and 5 bases had no gene match. Germline V lookup: CDR1 ENHRY, CDR2 SYGVKD. This CDR3 is built from 17 residues. In DNA form, the CDR3 reads TGTGCCATCAGTGAGTCCATGGCTAGCGGGAGGGCAGATACGCAGTATTTT. It encodes CAISESMASGRADTQYF.

CDR3 region: CASSLSGGLSEQYF. CDR3 bases: TGTGCCAGCAGTTTGTCAGGGGGGTTAAGCGAGCAGTACTTC. This sequence joins TRBV27 and TRBJ2-7; D may be TRBD1 (7 bases). The CDR3 is made up of 14 amino acids. Trimming removed 3 bases from V and 6 bases from J, with 15 bases in between. The germline gives CDR1 MNHEY, CDR2 SMNVEV (reference sequence).

CDR3 coding DNA: TGTGCCAGCAGCCCGTGGACGAGCGGGGAGCTGTTTTTT. Encoded protein: CASSPWTSGELFF. The gene calls are TRBV11-2 and TRBJ2-2; D remains unclear. This CDR3 is 13 amino acids long. The V end was cut by 5 bases, the J end by 7 bases, with 11 bases between. CDR1 and CDR2 from the germline V gene are SGHAT and FQNNGV.